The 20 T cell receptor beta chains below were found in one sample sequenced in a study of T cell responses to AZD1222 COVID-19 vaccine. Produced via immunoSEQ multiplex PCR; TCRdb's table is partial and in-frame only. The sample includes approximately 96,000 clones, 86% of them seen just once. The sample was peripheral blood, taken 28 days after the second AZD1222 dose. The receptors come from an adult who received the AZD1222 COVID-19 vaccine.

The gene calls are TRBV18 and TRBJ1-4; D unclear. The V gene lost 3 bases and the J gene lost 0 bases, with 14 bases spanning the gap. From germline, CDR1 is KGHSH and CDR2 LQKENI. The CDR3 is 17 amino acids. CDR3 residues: CASSPLRPDATNEKLFF. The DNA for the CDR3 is TGTGCCAGCTCACCGCTCCGACCGGACGCAACTAATGAAAAACTGTTTTTT. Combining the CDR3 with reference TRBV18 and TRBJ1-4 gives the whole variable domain NAGVMQNPRHLVRRRGQEARLRCSPMKGHSHVYWYRQLPEEGLKFMVYLQKENIIDESGMPKERFSAEFPKEGPSILRIQQVVRGDSAAYFCASSPLRPDATNEKLFFGSGTQLSVL.

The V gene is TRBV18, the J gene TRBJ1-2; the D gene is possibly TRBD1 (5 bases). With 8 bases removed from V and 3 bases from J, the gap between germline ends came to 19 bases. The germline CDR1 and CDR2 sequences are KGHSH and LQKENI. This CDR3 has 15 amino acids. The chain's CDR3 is CASADQRGIDYGYTF. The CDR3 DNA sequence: TGTGCCAGCGCAGATCAGCGGGGGATAGACTATGGCTACACCTTC.

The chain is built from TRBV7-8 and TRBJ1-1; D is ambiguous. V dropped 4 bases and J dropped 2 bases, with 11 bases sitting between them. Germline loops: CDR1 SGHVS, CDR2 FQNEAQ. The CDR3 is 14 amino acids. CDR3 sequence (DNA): TGTGCCAGCAGCTCGACAAGTTATAACACTGAAGCTTTCTTT. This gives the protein CASSSTSYNTEAFF.

The CDR3 sequence is CASRAAGNTGELFF. The CDR3 DNA follows: TGTGCCAGCAGGGCAGCGGGGAACACCGGGGAGCTGTTTTTT. This rearrangement joins TRBV7-7 to TRBJ2-2; maybe TRBD2 (6 bases). This CDR3 comprises 14 residues. The germline V gene encodes CDR1 SSHAT and CDR2 FNYEAQ (reference sequence). V lost 6 bases and J lost 1, with 9 bases in between.

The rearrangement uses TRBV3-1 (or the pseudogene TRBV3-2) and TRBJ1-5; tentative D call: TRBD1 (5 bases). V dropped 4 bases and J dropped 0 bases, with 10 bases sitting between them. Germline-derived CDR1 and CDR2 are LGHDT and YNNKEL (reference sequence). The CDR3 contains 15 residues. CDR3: CASSPGTDSNQPQHF. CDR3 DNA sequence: TGTGCCAGCAGCCCCGGGACGGATAGCAATCAGCCCCAGCATTTT.

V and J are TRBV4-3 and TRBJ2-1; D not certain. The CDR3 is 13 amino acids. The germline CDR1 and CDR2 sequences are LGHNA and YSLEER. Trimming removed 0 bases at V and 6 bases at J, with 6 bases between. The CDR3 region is CASSQDLRNEQFF. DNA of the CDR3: TGCGCCAGCAGCCAAGATCTTCGCAATGAGCAGTTCTTC.

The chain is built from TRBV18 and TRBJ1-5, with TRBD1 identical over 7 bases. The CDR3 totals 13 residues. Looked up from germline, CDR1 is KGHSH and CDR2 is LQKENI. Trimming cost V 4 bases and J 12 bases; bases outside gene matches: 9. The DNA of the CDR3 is TGTGCCAGCTCACTTCCAGGGGGTCGGCTCCAGCATTTT. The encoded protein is CASSLPGGRLQHF.

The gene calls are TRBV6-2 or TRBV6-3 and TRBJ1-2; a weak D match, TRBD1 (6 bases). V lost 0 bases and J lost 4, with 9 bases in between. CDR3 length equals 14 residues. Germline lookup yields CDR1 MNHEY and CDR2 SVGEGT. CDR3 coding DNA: TGTGCCAGCAGTTACTCCGGACAGACCTATGGCTACACCTTC. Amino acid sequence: CASSYSGQTYGYTF.

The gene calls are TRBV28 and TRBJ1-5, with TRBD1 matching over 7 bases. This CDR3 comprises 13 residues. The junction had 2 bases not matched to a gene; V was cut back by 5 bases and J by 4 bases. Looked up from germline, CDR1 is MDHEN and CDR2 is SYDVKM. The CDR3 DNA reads TGTGCCAGCAGTCTGACAGGGAATCAGCCCCAGCATTTT. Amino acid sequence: CASSLTGNQPQHF. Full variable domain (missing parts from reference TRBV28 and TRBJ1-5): DVKVTQSSRYLVKRTGEKVFLECVQDMDHENMFWYRQDPGLGLRLIYFSYDVKMKEKGDIPEGYSVSREKKERFSLILESASTNQTSMYLCASSLTGNQPQHFGDGTRLSIL.

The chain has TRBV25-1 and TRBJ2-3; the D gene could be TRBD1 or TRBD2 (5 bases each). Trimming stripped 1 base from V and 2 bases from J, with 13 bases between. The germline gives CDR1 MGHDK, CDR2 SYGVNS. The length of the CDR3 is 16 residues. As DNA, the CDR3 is TGTGCCAGCAGTGAATTAGGTGGGGGTTCCACAGATACGCAGTATTTT. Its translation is CASSELGGGSTDTQYF. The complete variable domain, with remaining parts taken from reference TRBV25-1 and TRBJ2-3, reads EADIYQTPRYLVIGTGKKITLECSQTMGHDKMYWYQQDPGMELHLIHYSYGVNSTEKGDLSSESTVSRIRTEHFPLTLESARPSHTSQYLCASSELGGGSTDTQYFGPGTRLTVL.

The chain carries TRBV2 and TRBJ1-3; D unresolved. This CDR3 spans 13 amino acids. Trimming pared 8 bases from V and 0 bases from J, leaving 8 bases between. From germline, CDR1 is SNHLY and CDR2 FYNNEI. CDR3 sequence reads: CASYSLSGNTIYF. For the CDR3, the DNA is TGTGCCAGCTACAGCCTCTCTGGAAACACCATATATTTT. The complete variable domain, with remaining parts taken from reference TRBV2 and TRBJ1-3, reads EPEVTQTPSHQVTQMGQEVILRCVPISNHLYFYWYRQILGQKVEFLVSFYNNEISEKSEIFDDQFSVERPDGSNFTLKIRSTKLEDSAMYFCASYSLSGNTIYFGEGSWLTVV.

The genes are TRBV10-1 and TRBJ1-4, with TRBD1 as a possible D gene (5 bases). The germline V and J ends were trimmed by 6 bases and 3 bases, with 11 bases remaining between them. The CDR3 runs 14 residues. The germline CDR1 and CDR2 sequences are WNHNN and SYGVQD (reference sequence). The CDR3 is CASSDGTANEKLFF. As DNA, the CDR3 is TGCGCCAGCAGCGACGGGACGGCTAATGAAAAACTGTTTTTT.

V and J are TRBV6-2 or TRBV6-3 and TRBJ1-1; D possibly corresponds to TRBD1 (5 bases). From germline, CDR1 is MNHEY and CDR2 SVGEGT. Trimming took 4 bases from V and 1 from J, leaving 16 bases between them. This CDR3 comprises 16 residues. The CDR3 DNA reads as TGTGCCAGCAGTTGGGGGACGGCGTCCCAGAACACTGAAGCTTTCTTT. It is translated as CASSWGTASQNTEAFF.

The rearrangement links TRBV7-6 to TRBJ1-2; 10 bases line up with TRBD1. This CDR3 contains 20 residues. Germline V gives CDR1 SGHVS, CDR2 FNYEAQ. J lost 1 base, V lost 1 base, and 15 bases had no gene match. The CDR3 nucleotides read TGTGCCAGCAGCTTAGTCCCCGTCGGGACAGGGGTTGTTATTAACTATGGCTACACCTTC. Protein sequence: CASSLVPVGTGVVINYGYTF.

CDR3 sequence reads: CATSVSGANVLTF. The CDR3 nucleotides read TGTGCCACCAGTGTCTCTGGGGCCAACGTCCTGACTTTC. The V gene is TRBV24-1, the J gene TRBJ2-6; D is unclear. CDR1 KGHDR and CDR2 SFDVKD come from the germline V gene. The CDR3 extends over 13 amino acids. V lost 5 bases and J 0 bases, leaving 1 base between the germline ends.

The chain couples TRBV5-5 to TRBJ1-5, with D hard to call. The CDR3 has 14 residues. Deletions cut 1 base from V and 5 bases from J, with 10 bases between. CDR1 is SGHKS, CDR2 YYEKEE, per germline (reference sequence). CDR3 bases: TGTGCCAGCAGCTTGCACGAAACCTATCAGCCCCAGCATTTT. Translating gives CASSLHETYQPQHF.

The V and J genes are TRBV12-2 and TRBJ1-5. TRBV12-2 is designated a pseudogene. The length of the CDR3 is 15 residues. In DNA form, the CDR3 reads TGTGCAAGTCGCAAAGGACCTTATAGCAATCAGCCCCAGCATTTT. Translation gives CASRKGPYSNQPQHF.

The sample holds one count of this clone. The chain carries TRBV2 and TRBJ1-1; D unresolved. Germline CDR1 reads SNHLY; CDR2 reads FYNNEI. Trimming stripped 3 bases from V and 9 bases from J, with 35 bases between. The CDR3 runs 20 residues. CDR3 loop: CASSDPRRATNDTGSYKAFF. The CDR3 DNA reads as TGTGCCAGCAGTGATCCACGGCGGGCGACCAACGATACGGGGTCATACAAAGCTTTCTTT. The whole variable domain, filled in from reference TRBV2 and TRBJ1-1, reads EPEVTQTPSHQVTQMGQEVILRCVPISNHLYFYWYRQILGQKVEFLVSFYNNEISEKSEIFDDQFSVERPDGSNFTLKIRSTKLEDSAMYFCASSDPRRATNDTGSYKAFFGQGTRLTVV.

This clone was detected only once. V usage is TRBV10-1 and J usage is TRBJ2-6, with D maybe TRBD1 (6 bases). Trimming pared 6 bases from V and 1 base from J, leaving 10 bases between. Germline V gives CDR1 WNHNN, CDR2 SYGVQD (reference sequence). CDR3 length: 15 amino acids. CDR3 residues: CASSSDRSGANVLTF. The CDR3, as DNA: TGCGCCAGCAGCTCCGACAGGTCTGGGGCCAACGTCCTGACTTTC.

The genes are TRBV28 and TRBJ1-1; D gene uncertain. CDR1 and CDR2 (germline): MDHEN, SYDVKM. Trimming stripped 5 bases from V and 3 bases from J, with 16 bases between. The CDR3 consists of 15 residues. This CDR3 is CASSPPGFGDTEAFF. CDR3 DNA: TGTGCCAGCAGTCCCCCGGGTTTTGGGGACACTGAAGCTTTCTTT.